This T cell receptor beta chain emerged from a study of T cells of healthy individuals. With V trimmed by 3 bases and J by 2 bases, 2 bases remained unmatched. This CDR3 comprises 14 residues. The V gene's germline CDR1 is SGHRS and CDR2 YFSETQ. MiXCR was run by TCRdb on the 5' RACE reads, yielding one entry per CDR3 protein. The table has about 53,000 distinct CDR3 sequences, about 14% seen once. This clonotype was seen a few times. The rearrangement uses TRBV5-1 and TRBJ1-5, with TRBD1 matching over 7 bases. The sequence came from a human donor in good health. In DNA form, the CDR3 reads TGCGCCAGCAGCTCCGGGACAGGCAATCAGCCCCAGCATTTT. It encodes CASSSGTGNQPQHF.